This record looks at one T cell receptor (beta chain) sequence and its context. This sample is part of a study of cytomegalovirus exposure and HLA in healthy donors. In germline, CDR1 is MGHDK, CDR2 SYGVNS. The CDR3 totals 17 residues. The V gene lost 4 bases and the J gene lost 0 bases, with 18 bases spanning the gap. The PCR was carried out with 60 Vbeta primers and 13 Jbeta primers. The data were produced by immunoSEQ multiplex PCR, yet TCRdb's version contains in-frame clones alone and is incomplete. The table records about 43,000 clones, around 77% of them present only once. The receptor was derived from a man aged 25 to 45 in good health and CMV-seronegative. The sequenced material came from PBMCs. The J gene is TRBJ2-5, the V gene TRBV25-1; D may be TRBD2 (5 bases). The DNA of the CDR3 is TGTGCCAGCAGTGGGGTTGGAGGCAGCCTAAACCAAGAGACCCAGTACTTC. The encoded protein is CASSGVGGSLNQETQYF.